This TCR beta chain was recovered during a study of control samples from healthy donors and cancer patients. TCRdb's copy holds only in-frame clones and misses some; the assay was immunoSEQ multiplex PCR. The sample contains roughly 120,000 clones, about 93% of which appear only once. The TCR was taken from a man aged 50 to 59 with head and neck cancer. What was sequenced was PBMCs.

CDR3 nucleotide sequence: TGTGCCAGCAGCCCACAGGGGGCCCTTCGGAATGGCTACACCTTC. It is translated as CASSPQGALRNGYTF. The gene calls are TRBV7-2 and TRBJ1-2; 9 nucleotides agree with TRBD1. V gave up 5 bases and J gave up 6 bases; unmatched junction bases: 10. CDR3 size: 15 residues. Germline V gene data show CDR1 as SGHTA and CDR2 as FQGNSA.